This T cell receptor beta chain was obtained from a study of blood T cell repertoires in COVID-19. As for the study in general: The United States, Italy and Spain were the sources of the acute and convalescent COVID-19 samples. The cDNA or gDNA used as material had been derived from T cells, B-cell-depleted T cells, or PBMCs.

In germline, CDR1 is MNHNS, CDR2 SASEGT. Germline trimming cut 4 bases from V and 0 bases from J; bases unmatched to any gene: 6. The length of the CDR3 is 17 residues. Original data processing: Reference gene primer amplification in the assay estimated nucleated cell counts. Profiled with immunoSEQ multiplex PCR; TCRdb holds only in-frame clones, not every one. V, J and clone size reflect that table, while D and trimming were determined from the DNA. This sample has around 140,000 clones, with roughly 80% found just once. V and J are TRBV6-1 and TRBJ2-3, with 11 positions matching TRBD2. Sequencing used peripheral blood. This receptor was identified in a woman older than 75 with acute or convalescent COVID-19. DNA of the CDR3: TGTGCCAGCAGTGTAACTAGCGGGGGCCCTAGCACAGATACGCAGTATTTT. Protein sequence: CASSVTSGGPSTDTQYF.